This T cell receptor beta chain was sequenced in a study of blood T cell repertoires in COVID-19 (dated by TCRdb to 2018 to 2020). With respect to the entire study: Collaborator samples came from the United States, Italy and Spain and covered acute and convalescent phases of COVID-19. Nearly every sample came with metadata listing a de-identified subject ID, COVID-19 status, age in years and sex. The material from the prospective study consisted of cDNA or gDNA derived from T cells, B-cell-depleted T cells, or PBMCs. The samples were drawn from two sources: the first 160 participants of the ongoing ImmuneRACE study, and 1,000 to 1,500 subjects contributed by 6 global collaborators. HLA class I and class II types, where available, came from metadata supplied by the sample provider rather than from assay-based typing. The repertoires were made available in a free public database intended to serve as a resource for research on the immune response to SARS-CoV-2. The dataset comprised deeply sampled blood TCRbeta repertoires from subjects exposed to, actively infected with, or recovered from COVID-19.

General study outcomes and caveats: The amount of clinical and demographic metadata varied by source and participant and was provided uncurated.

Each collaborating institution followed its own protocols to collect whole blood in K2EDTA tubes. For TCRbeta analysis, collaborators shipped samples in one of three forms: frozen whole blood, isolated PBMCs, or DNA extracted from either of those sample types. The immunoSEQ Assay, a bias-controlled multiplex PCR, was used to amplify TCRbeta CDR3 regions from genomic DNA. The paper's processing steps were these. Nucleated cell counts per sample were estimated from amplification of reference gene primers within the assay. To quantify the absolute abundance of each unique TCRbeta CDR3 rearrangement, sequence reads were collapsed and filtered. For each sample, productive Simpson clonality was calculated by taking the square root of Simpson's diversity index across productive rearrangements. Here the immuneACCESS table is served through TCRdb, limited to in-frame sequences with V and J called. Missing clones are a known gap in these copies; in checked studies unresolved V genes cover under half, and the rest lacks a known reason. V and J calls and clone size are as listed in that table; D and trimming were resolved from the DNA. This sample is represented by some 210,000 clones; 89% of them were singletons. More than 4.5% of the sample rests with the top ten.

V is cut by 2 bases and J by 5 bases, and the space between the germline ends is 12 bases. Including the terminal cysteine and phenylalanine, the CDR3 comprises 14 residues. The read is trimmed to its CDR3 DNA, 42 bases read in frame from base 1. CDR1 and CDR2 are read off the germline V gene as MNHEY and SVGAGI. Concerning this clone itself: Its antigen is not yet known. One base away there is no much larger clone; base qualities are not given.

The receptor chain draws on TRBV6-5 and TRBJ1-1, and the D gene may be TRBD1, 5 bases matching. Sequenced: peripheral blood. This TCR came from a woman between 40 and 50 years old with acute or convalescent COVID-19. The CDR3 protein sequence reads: CASSYLGLGTEAFF. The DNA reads TGTGCCAGCAGTTACCTGGGACTGGGAACTGAAGCTTTCTTT.